This passage covers 22 T cell receptor beta chains from one sample sequenced in a study of cytomegalovirus exposure and HLA in healthy donors. The primer mix had 60 Vbeta and 13 Jbeta primers. The assay was immunoSEQ multiplex PCR, and TCRdb's table has in-frame clones only and misses some. The table records approximately 120,000 clones, over 60% of them present only once. Source material: PBMCs. The receptors shown here come from a man aged 55 to 69 in good health and CMV-seropositive.

This clone was observed a few times. The rearrangement links TRBV2 to TRBJ1-1; D remains ambiguous. The germline CDR1 and CDR2 sequences are SNHLY and FYNNEI. CDR3 size: 12 residues. Deletions cut 6 bases from V and 5 bases from J, with 10 bases between. The chain's CDR3 is CASSRLGTEAFF. The CDR3 DNA reads TGTGCCAGCAGCCGACTAGGAACTGAAGCTTTCTTT.

The chain joins TRBV30 to TRBJ2-3; the D is unclear. Trimming shortened V by 4 bases and J by 2 bases, and 13 bases separated the two germline ends. The germline gives CDR1 GTSNPN, CDR2 SVGIG (reference sequence). This CDR3 region has 14 residues. CDR3 sequence: CAWTGGFFTDTQYF. The CDR3 bases are TGTGCCTGGACGGGTGGCTTCTTCACAGATACGCAGTATTTT.

The rearrangement uses TRBV9 and TRBJ1-1, with D uncertain. Germline lookup yields CDR1 SGDLS and CDR2 YYNGEE. V lost 4 bases and J 1 base, leaving 11 bases between the germline ends. There are 14 residues in the CDR3. The CDR3 sequence: CASSPRFRNTEAFF. The CDR3 DNA is TGTGCCAGCAGCCCCCGCTTCAGGAACACTGAAGCTTTCTTT.

The chain couples TRBV5-1 to TRBJ2-7, with TRBD1 matching 11 bases. With 1 base clipped from V and 5 bases from J, the junction kept 8 bases outside the gene matches. The CDR3 contains 16 residues. Germline V gene sequence: CDR1 SGHRS, CDR2 YFSETQ. The CDR3 DNA sequence: TGCGCCAGCAGCTTGATTAGGACAGGGGGCCCCCACGAGCAGTACTTC. Translation: CASSLIRTGGPHEQYF.

The gene calls are TRBV6-5 and TRBJ2-7, with TRBD1 as a possible D gene (5 bases). Trimming stripped 2 bases from V and 0 bases from J, with 14 bases between. This CDR3 has 16 residues. In germline, CDR1 is MNHEY, CDR2 SVGAGI. The CDR3: CASSYQGATFSYEQYF. The CDR3 DNA follows: TGTGCCAGCAGTTACCAGGGCGCCACTTTCTCCTACGAGCAGTACTTC.

This clone was observed a few times. The J gene is TRBJ2-5, the V gene TRBV5-1; D is unclear. The CDR3 length is 12 residues. V was cut by 5 bases and J by 5 bases, with 10 bases left in between. Germline CDR1 SGHRS, CDR2 YFSETQ. Written as DNA, the CDR3 is TGCGCCAGCAGGGGTGACGGGGAGACCCAGTACTTC. This sequence encodes CASRGDGETQYF.

The rearrangement uses TRBV7-9 and TRBJ2-5; 11 nucleotides line up with TRBD1. The germline CDR1 and CDR2 sequences are SEHNR and FQNEAQ (reference sequence). CDR3 length: 15 residues. Trimming removed 5 bases from V and 5 bases from J; junction bases left unmatched: 7. The CDR3 DNA is TGTGCCAGCAGCCAAGGACAGGGGGCGTATGAGACCCAGTACTTC. This translates into CASSQGQGAYETQYF.

V usage is TRBV6-1 and J usage is TRBJ1-1; TRBD1 might be the D (5 bases). The CDR3 sequence is 13 residues long. V lost 3 bases to trimming and J lost 6 bases, with 11 bases between them. CDR1 and CDR2 from the germline V gene are MNHNS and SASEGT. This CDR3 reads CASSEAWDSEAFF. The CDR3 coding sequence is TGTGCCAGCAGTGAGGCCTGGGACTCTGAAGCTTTCTTT.

The chain couples TRBV5-1 to TRBJ2-1, with 7 bases identical to TRBD1. V shed 4 bases and J 9 bases; nucleotides not matched to a gene: 13. Germline assignment: CDR1 SGHRS and CDR2 YFSETQ. The CDR3 runs 15 residues. The chain's CDR3 is CASSRTGQRVGEQFF. The CDR3 region has the DNA TGCGCCAGCAGCCGGACGGGACAGCGAGTTGGTGAGCAGTTCTTC.

V is TRBV11-2 and J is TRBJ2-3; unclear D gene. Germline lookup yields CDR1 SGHAT and CDR2 FQNNGV. V was clipped by 0 bases and J by 4 bases, with 5 bases between them. The CDR3 loop spans 13 amino acids. The CDR3 sequence: CASSLERADTQYF. The CDR3 region has the DNA TGTGCCAGCAGCTTAGAAAGAGCAGATACGCAGTATTTT.

This clone was observed a handful of times. The gene calls are TRBV29-1 and TRBJ2-3; 8 positions agree with TRBD1. Looked up from germline, CDR1 is SQVTM and CDR2 is ANQGSEA. V was pared by 6 bases and J by 5 bases, with 4 bases of the junction left unmatched. CDR3 size: 12 residues. In DNA form, the CDR3 reads TGCAGCGTGGGACAGGTCGTAGATACGCAGTATTTT. Translating it yields CSVGQVVDTQYF.

The J gene is TRBJ2-5, the V gene TRBV7-2; TRBD1 might be the D (5 bases). This CDR3 has 14 amino acids. Germline CDR1 is SGHTA and CDR2 is FQGNSA. V lost 1 base, J lost 3 bases, and 9 bases lay in between. CDR3 bases: TGTGCCAGCAGCTTAGTAGTCAGGGAAGAGACCCAGTACTTC. It translates to CASSLVVREETQYF.

The rearrangement links TRBV7-2 to TRBJ2-5, with 11 nucleotides matching TRBD2. Germline CDR1 and CDR2: SGHTA and FQGNSA. V was clipped by 1 base and J by 4 bases; unmatched bases: 11. The CDR3 is 18 amino acids. In DNA form, the CDR3 reads TGTGCCAGCAGCTTAGGCTTAGCGGGGGGGCCCCTGGGAGAGACCCAGTACTTC. It specifies CASSLGLAGGPLGETQYF.

V usage is TRBV7-9 and J usage is TRBJ2-3, with 9 positions matching TRBD2. The length of the CDR3 is 15 residues. Germline CDR1 and CDR2: SEHNR and FQNEAQ (reference sequence). V dropped 3 bases and J dropped 2; count of bases not matched to a gene: 3. The CDR3 DNA reads TGTGCCAGCAGCTTCGCGGGGGGGATCACAGATACGCAGTATTTT. Its translation: CASSFAGGITDTQYF.

As to this clone: The junction and the germline gene differ at one end; a read error may be behind it. The genes are TRBV7-7 and TRBJ2-5, with TRBD1 as a possible D gene (5 bases). CDR3 length equals 14 residues. CDR1 is SSHAT, CDR2 FNYEAQ, per germline (reference sequence). The CDR3 nucleotides are TGTGCTAGCAGCTTAGGGAAGGGGCAAGAGACCCAGTACTTC. Translation: CASSLGKGQETQYF.

J is TRBJ2-7 and V is TRBV11-2; 7 bases fit TRBD1. In germline, CDR1 is SGHAT, CDR2 FQNNGV. This CDR3 is 14 amino acids long. J lost 6 bases, V lost 5 bases, and 10 bases had no gene match. The CDR3 DNA is TGTGCCAGCAGCGACTACAGGGGAAAACCCGAGCAGTACTTC. Translated, it gives CASSDYRGKPEQYF.

The table lists this clone with a count of one. V usage is TRBV7-9 and J usage is TRBJ2-6, with TRBD1 matching 8 bases. Germline CDR1 and CDR2: SEHNR and FQNEAQ (reference sequence). This CDR3 contains 17 residues. Trimming at V came to 5 bases and at J to 4 bases, leaving 10 bases not matched to a gene. The CDR3 DNA follows: TGTGCCAGCAGCCCGGGACAGGCGGCGGGGGGGGCCAACGTCCTGACTTTC. It yields the protein CASSPGQAAGGANVLTF.

A single count supports this clone. The chain is built from TRBV27 and TRBJ2-7; D possibly corresponds to TRBD1 (6 bases). The V end was cut by 5 bases, the J end by 3 bases, with 14 bases between. Germline values: CDR1 MNHEY, CDR2 SMNVEV (reference sequence). There are 14 residues in the CDR3. CDR3 loop: CASSINRDHYEQYF. CDR3 sequence (DNA): TGTGCCAGCAGTATAAACAGGGACCACTACGAGCAGTACTTC.

This clone was seen only a few times. V usage is TRBV5-1 and J usage is TRBJ2-1; unclear D gene. The CDR3 is 11 residues long. Germline assignment: CDR1 SGHRS and CDR2 YFSETQ. V lost 2 bases and J 8 bases, leaving 5 bases between the germline ends. Written as DNA, the CDR3 is TGCGCCAGCAGCTTTTCTGATGAGCAGTTCTTC. Translating it yields CASSFSDEQFF.

The rearrangement links TRBV6-5 to TRBJ1-5; 7 bases match TRBD1. This CDR3 spans 15 amino acids. Germline values: CDR1 MNHEY, CDR2 SVGAGI. With V trimmed by 5 bases and J by 7 bases, 11 bases remained unmatched. Written as DNA, the CDR3 is TGTGCCAGCAGTGGCCCAGACAGGGTAGGACAGCCCCAGCATTTT. It specifies CASSGPDRVGQPQHF.

The chain recombines TRBV19 with TRBJ2-7; D uncertain. In germline, CDR1 is LNHDA, CDR2 SQIVND (reference sequence). The CDR3 is made up of 12 amino acids. Deletions cut 2 bases from V and 5 bases from J, with 7 bases between. The CDR3 is CASSIRRDEQYF. Written as DNA, the CDR3 is TGTGCCAGTAGTATAAGAAGAGACGAGCAGTACTTC.

This clone came up once. V and J are TRBV18 and TRBJ2-3, with unresolved D. Trimming pared 5 bases from V and 3 bases from J, leaving 9 bases between. The CDR3 spans 13 residues. Germline V CDR1 and CDR2: KGHSH, LQKENI. CDR3 nucleotides: TGTGCCAGCTCAGGTACGAGGACAGATACGCAGTATTTT. Its protein product is CASSGTRTDTQYF.